This is a list of T cell receptor beta chains from one sample in a study of cytomegalovirus exposure and HLA in healthy donors. Libraries were prepared by immunoSEQ multiplex PCR; TCRdb keeps only in-frame clonotypes and omits some of them. The profile shows more than 95,000 clones, over 60% of them singletons. The sample taken for sequencing was PBMCs. All receptors come from a man aged 60 to 75 in good health and CMV-seropositive. Each CDR3 is given with its conserved first and last residue. A D gene is named only where the DNA matches it firmly. Where a row states a size, it is once, few, many or the class of an expanded clone; other rows omit it.

len,d_gene,v_gene,abundance,j_gene,CDR3nt,CDR3aa
14,TRBD1,TRBV2,.,TRBJ1-1,TGTGCCAGCAGTGAACGAAGGGACAGGGGGCATACTTTCTTT,CASSERRDRGHTFF
13,.,TRBV18,.,TRBJ1-3,TGTGCCAGCTCACTAGGACAGACCGGCACCATATATTTT,CASSLGQTGTIYF
13,.,TRBV7-8,.,TRBJ1-2,TGTGCCAGCAGCTTAGAAGTCGGAGGGGAGCGCACCTTC,CASSLEVGGERTF
14,.,TRBV5-1,.,TRBJ1-1,TGCGCCAGCAGCATCGGACAAGGGCACTCCGAAGCTTTCTTT,CASSIGQGHSEAFF
16,TRBD2,TRBV6-4,.,TRBJ2-1,TGTGCCAGCAGTCCATTTAGCGGGGGCGACTACAATGAGCAGTTCTTC,CASSPFSGGDYNEQFF
14,.,TRBV27,.,TRBJ1-4,TGTGCCAGCAGCAGGGAACAGTATAATGAAAAACTGTTTTTT,CASSREQYNEKLFF
13,TRBD1,TRBV5-1,.,TRBJ2-5,TGCGCCAGCAGCGAGGGGGCCGGAGAGACCCAGTACTTC,CASSEGAGETQYF
15,.,TRBV7-2,.,TRBJ1-1,TGTGCCAGCAGCACAAAACAGGGTGGGTACACTGAAGCTTTCTTT,CASSTKQGGYTEAFF
12,.,TRBV30,.,TRBJ2-3,TGTGCCTGGACCCGCGACGGGGATACGCAGTATTTT,CAWTRDGDTQYF
20,.,TRBV5-4,.,TRBJ1-2,TGTGCCAAATTTGGGCAGGCACTATATGGCGGGGGTTGGGACCGGCATGGCTACACCTTC,CAKFGQALYGGGWDRHGYTF
13,TRBD1,TRBV19,.,TRBJ2-7,TGTGCCAGTCAGGACAGGCCTTCCTACGAGCAGTACTTC,CASQDRPSYEQYF
13,TRBD1,TRBV6-1,.,TRBJ1-2,TGTGCCAGCAGTTTATTCAGGGGGCAAGGCTACACCTTC,CASSLFRGQGYTF
12,.,TRBV7-9,.,TRBJ1-5,TGTGCCAGCAGCCCTCCTAATCAGCCCCAGCATTTT,CASSPPNQPQHF
16,TRBD1,TRBV18,.,TRBJ1-4,TGTGCCAGCTCACCCCCGACAGGGGAGCGACAGGAAAAACTGTTTTTT,CASSPPTGERQEKLFF
15,.,TRBV6-1,few,TRBJ1-5,TGTGCCAGCGAAGTTGAGCGGCAGCCATCGCAGCCCCAGCATTTT,CASEVERQPSQPQHF
15,TRBD1,TRBV9,many,TRBJ1-6,TGTGCCAGCAGCGAGGGGACAGGGAAAAATTCACCCCTCCACTTT,CASSEGTGKNSPLHF
17,.,TRBV4-1,once,TRBJ1-3,TGCGCCAGCAGCCAACGACCCGCGGGTGTCTCTGGAAACACCATATATTTT,CASSQRPAGVSGNTIYF
16,TRBD1,TRBV15,.,TRBJ2-3,TGTGCCACCAGCAGCCTCGAGGGGGCCGGCACAGATACGCAGTATTTT,CATSSLEGAGTDTQYF
15,TRBD1,TRBV27,.,TRBJ2-7,TGTGCCAGCAGTTCCCCTTCGTTGACAGGGGACGAGCAGTACTTC,CASSSPSLTGDEQYF
15,.,TRBV15,.,TRBJ2-2,TGTGCCACCAGCAGAGACGCCCCCGGCACCGGGGAGCTGTTTTTT,CATSRDAPGTGELFF
13,TRBD1,TRBV9,.,TRBJ1-1,TGTGCCAGCAGCCGGGACAGGGTGACTGAAGCTTTCTTT,CASSRDRVTEAFF
16,TRBD1,TRBV5-1,few,TRBJ1-4,TGCGCCAGCAGCCCGGACCCAGGGGGTTCTCATGAAAAACTGTTTTTT,CASSPDPGGSHEKLFF
15,TRBD1,TRBV11-2,.,TRBJ2-1,TGTGCCAGCAGCACCACCCCGGGACAGTACAATGAGCAGTTCTTC,CASSTTPGQYNEQFF
13,.,TRBV7-2,.,TRBJ1-4,TGTGCCAGCAGCTTAGGGCAGGGAGAAAAACTGTTTTTT,CASSLGQGEKLFF
13,.,TRBV19,.,TRBJ2-1,TGTGCCAGTATGAAACAGGGTTACGATGAGCAGTTCTTC,CASMKQGYDEQFF
13,.,TRBV6-5,.,TRBJ1-2,TGTGCCAGCAGTGACGGACTCTACTATGGCTACACCTTC,CASSDGLYYGYTF
14,.,TRBV9,.,TRBJ2-1,TGTGCCAGCAGCGTAGGCCCGCAGGGGGGTGAGCAGTTCTTC,CASSVGPQGGEQFF
16,TRBD1,TRBV7-6,.,TRBJ2-1,TGTGCCAGCAGCTATCCATGGACAGGGGGACAAGAAAAGCAGTTCTTC,CASSYPWTGGQEKQFF
15,TRBD1,TRBV27,once,TRBJ1-6,TGTGCCAGCAGGGACAGGGGGCGTAGAAATTCACCCCTCCACTTT,CASRDRGRRNSPLHF
14,.,TRBV18,.,TRBJ1-1,TGTGCCAGCTCAATACAGGGAGAGGACACTGAAGCTTTCTTT,CASSIQGEDTEAFF
15,.,TRBV6-5,few,TRBJ2-5,TGTGCCAGCACGACACACTCACTCCGGGGAGAGACCCAGTACTTC,CASTTHSLRGETQYF
14,.,TRBV7-9,.,TRBJ2-1,TGTGCCAGCAGCTTAGCGGCCTCCTACAATGAGCAGTTCTTC,CASSLAASYNEQFF
15,TRBD1,TRBV7-2,.,TRBJ1-2,TGTGCCAGCAGCCACGACGCCGGACAGGGTGCTGGCTACACCTTC,CASSHDAGQGAGYTF
12,.,TRBV11-2,.,TRBJ1-1,TGTGCCAGCAGCTTTGCCTTCGGTGAAGCTTTCTTT,CASSFAFGEAFF
15,.,TRBV19,.,TRBJ2-5,TGTGCCAGTAGTATAGAGAGGACGGGACAAGAGACCCAGTACTTC,CASSIERTGQETQYF
11,.,TRBV10-3,.,TRBJ2-5,TGTGCCACTATATGGAGGGAGACCCAGTACTTC,CATIWRETQYF
14,.,TRBV9,once,TRBJ1-3,TGTGCCAGCAGCATCCACTCGGACAAAGACACCATATATTTT,CASSIHSDKDTIYF
16,.,TRBV27,.,TRBJ2-2,TGTGCCAGCAGTCAGAATCGGGGAGCGAACACCGGGGAGCTGTTTTTT,CASSQNRGANTGELFF
16,TRBD1,TRBV9,.,TRBJ1-3,TGTGCCAGCAGCTCCGATCTCAGGGGGTCTGGAAACACCATATATTTT,CASSSDLRGSGNTIYF